The TCR beta chain under discussion was sequenced for a study of CD8 T cells in Susac syndrome. Findings and caveats of the study: TCR sequencing and HLA analysis covered a relatively small number of individuals.

Healthy donors formed controls matched for age and sex. Negative isolation yielded the CD8+ and CD4+ T cells, while FACS enriched the TEMRA cells. V was clipped by 6 bases and J by 7 bases, with 15 bases between them. CDR3 length: 12 amino acids. Germline V lookup: CDR1 DFQATT, CDR2 SNEGSKA (reference sequence). A remark on this clonotype: As yet, its antigen is unknown.

RNA totalling roughly 0.5 to 1 ug underwent reverse transcription with random hexamers. The authors amplified TCR beta CDR3 across 54 Vbeta and 13 Jbeta using immunoSEQ multiplex PCR. TCRdb analysed the immunoSEQ multiplex PCR reads with MiXCR anew, one entry per CDR3 protein. The table includes under 70,000 distinct CDR3 sequences, 90% to 95% detected once. The clonotype comes from a human donor in good health. Sequencing was performed on CD8+ T cells from PBMCs. The V call is TRBV20-1, the J call TRBJ1-1; a possible D gene is TRBD1 (5 bases). DNA for the CDR3: TGCAGTGCCTGGGGCGGGGACGGTGAAGCTTTCTTT. Translation gives CSAWGGDGEAFF.